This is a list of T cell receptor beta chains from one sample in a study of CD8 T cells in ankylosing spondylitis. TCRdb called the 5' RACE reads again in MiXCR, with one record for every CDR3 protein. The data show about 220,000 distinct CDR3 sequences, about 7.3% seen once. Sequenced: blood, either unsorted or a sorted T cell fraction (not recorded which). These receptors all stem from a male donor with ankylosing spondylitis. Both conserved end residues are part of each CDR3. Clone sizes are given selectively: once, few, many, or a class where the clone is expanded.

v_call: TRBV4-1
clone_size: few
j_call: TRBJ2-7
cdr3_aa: CASSQGFDYEQYF

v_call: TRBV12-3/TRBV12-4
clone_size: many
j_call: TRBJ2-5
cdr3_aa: CASQPLGEGLGETQYF

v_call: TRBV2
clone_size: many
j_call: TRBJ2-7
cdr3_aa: CASSETVGEQYF

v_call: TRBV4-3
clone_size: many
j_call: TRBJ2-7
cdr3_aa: CASSQGLAGVYEQYF

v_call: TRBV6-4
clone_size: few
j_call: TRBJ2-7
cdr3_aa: CASSIAASSYEQYF

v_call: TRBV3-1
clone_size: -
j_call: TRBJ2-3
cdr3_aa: CASCTRGGRSGRGTDTQYF

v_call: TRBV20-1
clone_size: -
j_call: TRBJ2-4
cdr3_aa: CIARDGRLGKNIQYF

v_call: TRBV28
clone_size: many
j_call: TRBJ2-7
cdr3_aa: CASSLNPRSGDLSYEQYF

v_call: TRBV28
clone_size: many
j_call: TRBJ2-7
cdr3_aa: CASSLGEDYEQYF

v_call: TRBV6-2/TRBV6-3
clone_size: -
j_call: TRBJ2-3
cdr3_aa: CASRTGTSFTDTQYF

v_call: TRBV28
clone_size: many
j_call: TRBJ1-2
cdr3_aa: CASSFRRTGGYGYTF

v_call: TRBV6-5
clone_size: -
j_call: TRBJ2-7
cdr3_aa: CASSYSTGQVSYEQYF

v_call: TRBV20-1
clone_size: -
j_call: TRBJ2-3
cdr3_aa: CSARRRQHTDTQYF

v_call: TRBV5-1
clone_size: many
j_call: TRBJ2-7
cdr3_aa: CARDYEQYF

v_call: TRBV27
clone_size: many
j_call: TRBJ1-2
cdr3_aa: CASSPSDRSGYTF

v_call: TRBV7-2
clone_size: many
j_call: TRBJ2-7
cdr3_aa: CASSLWGDEQYF

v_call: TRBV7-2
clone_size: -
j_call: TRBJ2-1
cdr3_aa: CASTLSYNEQFF

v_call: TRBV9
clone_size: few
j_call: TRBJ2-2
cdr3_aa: CASSVEGRAATGELFF

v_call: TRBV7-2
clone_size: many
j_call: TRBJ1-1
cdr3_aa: CASSVYRVTEAFF

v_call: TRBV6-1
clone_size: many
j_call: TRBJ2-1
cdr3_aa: CASTGGQGYNEQFF

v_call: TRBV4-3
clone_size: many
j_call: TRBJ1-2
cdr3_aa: CASSQEGAPNYGYTF

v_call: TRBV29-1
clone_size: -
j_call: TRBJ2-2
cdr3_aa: CSVTGGRELFF

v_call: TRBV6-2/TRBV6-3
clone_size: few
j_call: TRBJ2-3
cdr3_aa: CASSYRDGSTDTQYF

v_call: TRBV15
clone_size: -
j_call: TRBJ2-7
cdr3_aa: CATSASRQGISYEQYF

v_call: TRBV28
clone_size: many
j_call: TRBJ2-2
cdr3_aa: CASSPRRWSGELFF

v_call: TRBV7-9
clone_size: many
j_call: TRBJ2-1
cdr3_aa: CASSFGTLNEQFF

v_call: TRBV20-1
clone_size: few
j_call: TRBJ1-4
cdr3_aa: CSARDSGGVIATNEKLFF

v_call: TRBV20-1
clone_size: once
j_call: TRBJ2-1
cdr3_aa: CCARAYRGIAGGDEQFF

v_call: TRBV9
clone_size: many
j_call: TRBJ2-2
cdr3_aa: CASGTANTGELFF

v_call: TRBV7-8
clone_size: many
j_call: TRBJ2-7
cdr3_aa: CASSFGPPIYEQYF

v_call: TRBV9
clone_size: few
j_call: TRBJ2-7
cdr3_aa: CASSASGGTGIHEQYF

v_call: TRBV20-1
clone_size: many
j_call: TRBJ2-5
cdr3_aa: CSARVFDSQETQYF

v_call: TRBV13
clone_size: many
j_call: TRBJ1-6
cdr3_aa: CASSLSPTRTSPLHF

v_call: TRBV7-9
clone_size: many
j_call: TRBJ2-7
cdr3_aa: CASSGTGGNYEQYF

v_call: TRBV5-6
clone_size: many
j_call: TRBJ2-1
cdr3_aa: CASSWGQGVNEQFF

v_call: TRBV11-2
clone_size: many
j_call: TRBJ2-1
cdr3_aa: CASSLAAGGPDEQFF

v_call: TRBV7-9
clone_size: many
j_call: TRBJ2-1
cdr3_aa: CASSPGHNEQFF

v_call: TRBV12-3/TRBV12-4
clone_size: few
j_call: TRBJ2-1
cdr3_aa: CASSLRPFFGDNEQFF

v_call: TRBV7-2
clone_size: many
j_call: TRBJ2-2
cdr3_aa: CASSLYLGELFF

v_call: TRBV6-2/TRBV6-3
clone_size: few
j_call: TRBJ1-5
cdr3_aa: CASSYAIGQGRESNQPQHF

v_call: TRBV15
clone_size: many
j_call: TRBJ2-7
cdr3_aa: CATQEGNEQYF

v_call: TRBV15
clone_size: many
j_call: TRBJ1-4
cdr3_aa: CATSRDRRDLPPQKLFF

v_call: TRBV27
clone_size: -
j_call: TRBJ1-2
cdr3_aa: CASSLSPGTGNGYTF

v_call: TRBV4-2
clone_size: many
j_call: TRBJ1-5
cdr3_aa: CASSQDRQGSQPQHF

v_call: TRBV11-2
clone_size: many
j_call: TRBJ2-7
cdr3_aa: CASTQTHYEQYF

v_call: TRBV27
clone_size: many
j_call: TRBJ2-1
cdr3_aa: CASSHGLAGVGNEQFF

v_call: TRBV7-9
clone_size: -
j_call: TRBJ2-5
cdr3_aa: CASSLGGYLYQETQYF

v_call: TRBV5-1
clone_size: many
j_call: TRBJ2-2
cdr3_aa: CASSSGTGGFTGELFF

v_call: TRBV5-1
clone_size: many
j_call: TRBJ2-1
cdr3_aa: CASSLGPNFWEQFF

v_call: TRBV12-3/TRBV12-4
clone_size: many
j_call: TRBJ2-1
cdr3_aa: CASSLAGGPGNEQFF

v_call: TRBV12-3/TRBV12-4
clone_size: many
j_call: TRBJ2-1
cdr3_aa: CASSLGPFF

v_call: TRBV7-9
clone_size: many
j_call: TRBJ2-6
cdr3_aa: CASSLSSGANVLTF

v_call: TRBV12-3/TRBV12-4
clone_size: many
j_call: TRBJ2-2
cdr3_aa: CASSRGFRNTGELFF

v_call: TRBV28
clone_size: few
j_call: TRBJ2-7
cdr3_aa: CASSFSLYSYEQYF

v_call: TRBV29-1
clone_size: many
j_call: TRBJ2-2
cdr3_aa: CSVLANGELFF

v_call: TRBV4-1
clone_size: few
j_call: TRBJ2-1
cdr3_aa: CASSQVSQTEQFF

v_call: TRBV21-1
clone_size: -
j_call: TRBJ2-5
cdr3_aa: CALRSRPETQYF

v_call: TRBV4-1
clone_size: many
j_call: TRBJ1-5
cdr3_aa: CASSQVGGRNQPQHF

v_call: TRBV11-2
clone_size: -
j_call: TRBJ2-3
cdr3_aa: CASRSDTDYTDTQYF

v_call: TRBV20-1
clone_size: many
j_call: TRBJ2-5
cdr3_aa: CSAREKGTGETQYF